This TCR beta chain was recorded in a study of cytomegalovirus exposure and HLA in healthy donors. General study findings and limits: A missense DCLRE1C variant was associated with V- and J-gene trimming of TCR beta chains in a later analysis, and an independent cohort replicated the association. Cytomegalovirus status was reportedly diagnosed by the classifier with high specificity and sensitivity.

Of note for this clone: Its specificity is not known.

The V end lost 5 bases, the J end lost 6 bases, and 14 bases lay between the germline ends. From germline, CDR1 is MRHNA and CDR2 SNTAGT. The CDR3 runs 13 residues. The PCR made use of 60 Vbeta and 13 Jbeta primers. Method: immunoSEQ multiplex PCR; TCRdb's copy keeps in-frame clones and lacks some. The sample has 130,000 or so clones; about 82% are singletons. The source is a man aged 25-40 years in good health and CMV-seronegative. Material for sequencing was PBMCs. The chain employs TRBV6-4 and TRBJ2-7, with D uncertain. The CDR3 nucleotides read TGTGCCAGCAGTCAGTATTTCTCGTCCGAGCAGTACTTC. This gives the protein CASSQYFSSEQYF.